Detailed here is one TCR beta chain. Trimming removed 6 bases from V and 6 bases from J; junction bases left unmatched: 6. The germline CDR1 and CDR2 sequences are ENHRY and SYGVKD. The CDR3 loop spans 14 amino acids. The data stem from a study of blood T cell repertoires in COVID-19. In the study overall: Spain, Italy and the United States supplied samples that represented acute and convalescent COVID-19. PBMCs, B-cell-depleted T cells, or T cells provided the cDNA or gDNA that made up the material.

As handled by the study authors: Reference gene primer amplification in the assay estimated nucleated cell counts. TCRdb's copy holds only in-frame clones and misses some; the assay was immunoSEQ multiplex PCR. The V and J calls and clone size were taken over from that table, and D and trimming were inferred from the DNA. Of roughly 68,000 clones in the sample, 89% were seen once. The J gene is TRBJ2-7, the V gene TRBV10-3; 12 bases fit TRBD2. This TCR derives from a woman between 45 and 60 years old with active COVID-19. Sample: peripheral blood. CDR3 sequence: CAISGLAGLREQYF. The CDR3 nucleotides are TGTGCCATCAGCGGACTAGCGGGATTGCGCGAGCAGTACTTC.